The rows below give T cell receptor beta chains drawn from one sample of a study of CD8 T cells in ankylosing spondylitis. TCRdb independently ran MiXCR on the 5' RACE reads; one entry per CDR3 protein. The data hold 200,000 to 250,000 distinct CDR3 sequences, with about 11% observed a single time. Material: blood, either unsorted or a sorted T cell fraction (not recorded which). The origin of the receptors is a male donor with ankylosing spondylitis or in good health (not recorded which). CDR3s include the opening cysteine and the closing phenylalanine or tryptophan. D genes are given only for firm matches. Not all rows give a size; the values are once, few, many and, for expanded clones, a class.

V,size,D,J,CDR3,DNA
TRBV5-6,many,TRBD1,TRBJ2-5,CASSLARDRIQETQYF,TGTGCCAGCAGCTTGGCTCGGGACAGGATCCAAGAGACCCAGTACTTC
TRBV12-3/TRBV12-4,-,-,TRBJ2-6,CASSLVGSFSGANVLTF,TGTGCCAGCAGTTTGGTAGGCAGCTTCTCTGGGGCCAACGTCCTGACTTTC
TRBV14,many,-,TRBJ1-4,CASSQDTAAIEKLFF,TGTGCCAGCAGCCAAGATACGGCAGCCATTGAAAAACTGTTTTTT
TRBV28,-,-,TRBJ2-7,CATSSQQYF,TGTGCCACCTCCTCCCAGCAGTACTTC
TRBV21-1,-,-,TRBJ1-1,CASRRTGTENTEAFF,TGTGCCAGCAGGAGGACAGGAACAGAGAACACTGAAGCTTTCTTT
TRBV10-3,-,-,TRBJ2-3,CAISERGAATDTQYF,TGTGCCATCAGTGAGCGGGGGGCGGCGACAGATACGCAGTATTTT
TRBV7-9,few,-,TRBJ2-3,CATSGSKTDTQYF,TGTGCCACCTCGGGAAGCAAAACAGATACGCAGTATTTT
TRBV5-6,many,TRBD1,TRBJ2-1,CASSFQGARRVDEQFF,TGTGCCAGCAGCTTCCAGGGGGCAAGGAGGGTCGATGAGCAGTTCTTC
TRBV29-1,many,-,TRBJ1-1,CSVDANMNTEAFF,TGCAGCGTTGATGCGAATATGAACACTGAAGCTTTCTTT
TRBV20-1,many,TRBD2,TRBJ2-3,CSAFGLAGSRDTQYF,TGCAGTGCTTTCGGACTAGCGGGGAGTCGAGATACGCAGTATTTT
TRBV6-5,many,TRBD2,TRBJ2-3,CASSYPTPPAGGLDTQYF,TGTGCCAGCAGTTACCCTACACCCCCTGCGGGGGGGTTAGATACGCAGTATTTT
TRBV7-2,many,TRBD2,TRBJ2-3,CASRLAGSGTDTQYF,TGTGCCAGCAGACTAGCGGGGTCTGGCACAGATACGCAGTATTTT
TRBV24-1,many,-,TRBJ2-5,CATSESMETQYF,TGTGCCACCAGTGAGTCTATGGAGACCCAGTACTTC
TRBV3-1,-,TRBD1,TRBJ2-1,CASGLRGSPGNEQFF,TGTGCCAGCGGTCTCAGGGGGTCACCGGGGAATGAGCAGTTCTTC
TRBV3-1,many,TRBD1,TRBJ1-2,CASSPAGTGGSGYTF,TGTGCCAGCAGCCCGGCCGGGACAGGGGGCAGTGGCTACACCTTC
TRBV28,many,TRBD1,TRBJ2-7,CASSFHRGLIDEQYF,TGTGCCAGCAGTTTCCACAGGGGGCTAATAGACGAGCAGTACTTC
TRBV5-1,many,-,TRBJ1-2,CASSLAPKDYGYTF,TGCGCCAGCAGCTTGGCGCCGAAAGACTATGGCTACACCTTC
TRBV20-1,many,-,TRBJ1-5,CSASKVYSNQPQHF,TGCAGTGCTAGTAAGGTATATAGCAATCAGCCCCAGCATTTT
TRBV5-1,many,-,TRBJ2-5,CASSSAGPETQYF,TGCGCCAGCAGCTCCGCGGGTCCAGAGACCCAGTACTTC
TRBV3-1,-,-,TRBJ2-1,CASSPSPYNEQFF,TGTGCCAGCAGCCCCTCCCCCTACAATGAGCAGTTCTTC